The 5 T cell receptor beta chains below come from one sample, sequenced in a study of blood T cell repertoires in COVID-19 (dated by TCRdb to 2018 to 2020). Library preparation was by the immunoSEQ multiplex PCR assay. TCRdb provides this immuneACCESS table in a form limited to in-frame rearrangements. Some clones are lacking; in checked studies, under half of them reflect an unresolved V gene, and why the rest are absent is not known. This sample has 150,000 to 200,000 clones in its table, and around nine tenths of those were observed once. The ten largest clones take up roughly 3.5% of the sample. Source material: peripheral blood. These receptors originate from a man aged 65-85 years with acute or convalescent COVID-19.

The chain uses TRBV6-5 and TRBJ1-3; 7 bases match TRBD1. Germline-derived CDR1 and CDR2 are MNHEY and SVGAGI. There are 14 residues in the CDR3. J gave up 6 bases and V 2 bases, and 4 bases lay outside the gene matches. The CDR3 reads CASSYGTATNTIYF. The CDR3, as DNA: TGTGCCAGCAGTTACGGGACAGCCACAAACACCATATATTTT.

The chain has TRBV6-2 or TRBV6-3 and TRBJ1-1; 10 nucleotides line up with TRBD1. The trim removed 6 bases at V and 1 base at J, leaving 8 bases unmatched. Per the germline V gene, CDR1 is MNHEY and CDR2 is SVGEGT. The CDR3 consists of 16 residues. The CDR3 protein is CASSPDRGHGNTEAFF. The CDR3 DNA sequence: TGTGCCAGCAGCCCCGACAGGGGGCATGGGAACACTGAAGCTTTCTTT.

This clone appeared a few times. V usage is TRBV3-1 (or the pseudogene TRBV3-2) and J usage is TRBJ1-2; D gene ambiguous. The V end was cut by 4 bases, the J end by 2 bases, with 11 bases between. This CDR3 contains 14 residues. The germline V gene encodes CDR1 LGHDT and CDR2 YNNKEL (reference sequence). The DNA for the CDR3 is TGTGCCAGCAGCCCCAGGAGGCAGAACTATGGCTACACCTTC. Translated: CASSPRRQNYGYTF.

With regard to this clone: Germline is not matched at one junction end, which may reflect a read error. This chain joins TRBV7-3 and TRBJ1-1; TRBD1 aligns across 7 bases. CDR1 is SGHTA, CDR2 FQGTGA, per germline. The CDR3 length is 13 residues. The CDR3 spells CASSLTGVGGAFF. The CDR3 nucleotides are TGTGCCAGCAGCCTAACAGGGGTCGGAGGGGCTTTCTTT.

This chain uses TRBV3-1 (or the pseudogene TRBV3-2) with TRBJ1-6; 10 bases align to TRBD1. Germline V gene sequence: CDR1 LGHDT, CDR2 YNNKEL (reference sequence). J was trimmed by 11 bases and V by 4 bases; bases with no gene match: 8. The length of the CDR3 is 15 residues. For the CDR3, the DNA is TGTGCCAGCAGCCCTATGACAGGGGGCGCGACACCCCTCCACTTT. The encoded protein is CASSPMTGGATPLHF.